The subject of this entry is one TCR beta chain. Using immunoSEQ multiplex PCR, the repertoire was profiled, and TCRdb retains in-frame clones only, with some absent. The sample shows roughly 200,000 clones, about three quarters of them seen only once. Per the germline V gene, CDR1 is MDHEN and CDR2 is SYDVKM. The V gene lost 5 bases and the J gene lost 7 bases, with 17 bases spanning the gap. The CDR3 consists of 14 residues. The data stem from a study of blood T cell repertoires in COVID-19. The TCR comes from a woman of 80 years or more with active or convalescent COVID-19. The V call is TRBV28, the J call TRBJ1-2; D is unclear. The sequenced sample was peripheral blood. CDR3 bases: TGTGCCAGCAGTAGATGGCCCCTCCTGCCTGGCTACACCTTC. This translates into CASSRWPLLPGYTF.